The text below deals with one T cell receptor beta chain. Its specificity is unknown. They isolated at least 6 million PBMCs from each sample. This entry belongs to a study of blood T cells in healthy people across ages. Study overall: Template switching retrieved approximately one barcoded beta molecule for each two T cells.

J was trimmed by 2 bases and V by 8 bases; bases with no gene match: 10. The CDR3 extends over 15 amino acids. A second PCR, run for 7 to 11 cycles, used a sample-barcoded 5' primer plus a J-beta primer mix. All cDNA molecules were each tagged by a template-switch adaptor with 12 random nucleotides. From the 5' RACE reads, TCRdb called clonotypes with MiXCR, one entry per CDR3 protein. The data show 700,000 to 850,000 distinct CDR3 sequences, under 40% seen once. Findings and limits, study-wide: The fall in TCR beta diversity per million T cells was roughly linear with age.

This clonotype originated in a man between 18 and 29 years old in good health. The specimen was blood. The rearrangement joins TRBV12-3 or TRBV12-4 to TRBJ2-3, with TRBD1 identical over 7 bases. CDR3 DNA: TGTGCCAGCGTAGGGACGGGACAGAACACAGATACGCAGTATTTT. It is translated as CASVGTGQNTDTQYF.